Shown below are 19 T cell receptor beta chains from a single sample sequenced in a study of T-cell reconstitution after alpha-beta-depleted transplantation in children. Unique molecular identifiers were built into the TCRbeta library. MiXCR was run by TCRdb on the PCR reads, yielding one entry per CDR3 protein. Altogether some 500,000 distinct CDR3 sequences are present, about 17% being singletons, with the ten largest covering approximately 3%. This material consisted of PBMCs from the stem cell graft donor, taken from the stem cell graft. These receptor sequences come from a human donor who donated a stem cell graft to a child with acute lymphoblastic leukemia.

This clonotype was detected a few times. V gene TRBV20-1 combines with J gene TRBJ2-7, with 7 bases aligning to TRBD1. The CDR3 is 13 amino acids. V lost 5 bases, J lost 0 bases, and 4 bases stayed unmatched. Germline CDR1 DFQATT, CDR2 SNEGSKA (reference sequence). CDR3 amino acids: CSAGQAVSYEQYF. Written as DNA, the CDR3 is TGCAGTGCTGGACAGGCCGTCTCCTACGAGCAGTACTTC.

The chain uses TRBV28 and TRBJ2-7; the match to TRBD2 covers 11 bases. This CDR3 has 15 residues. Germline-derived CDR1 and CDR2 are MDHEN and SYDVKM. The V segment lost 4 bases and the J segment 7 bases; nucleotides outside the gene matches: 9. As DNA, the CDR3 is TGTGCCAGCAGTTCCATAGCGGGAGGGGCTCGGGAGCAGTACTTC. It translates to CASSSIAGGAREQYF.

In this sample, this clonotype turned up a few times. The chain links TRBV5-1 to TRBJ2-3; 8 nucleotides align to TRBD2. This CDR3 is built from 15 residues. V was pared by 1 base and J by 6 bases, with 7 bases of the junction left unmatched. Germline values: CDR1 SGHRS, CDR2 YFSETQ. The CDR3 spells CASSLSGTRGDTQYF. DNA for the CDR3: TGCGCCAGCAGCTTGTCGGGGACTAGAGGGGATACGCAGTATTTT.

This chain uses TRBV5-8 with TRBJ1-5; unclear D gene. This CDR3 has 16 residues. Trimming left V 2 bases short and J 7 bases short, with 19 bases between. Germline CDR1 SGHTS, CDR2 YDEGEE. The CDR3 sequence: CASSLGASTGYQPQHF. Written as DNA, the CDR3 is TGTGCCAGCAGCTTAGGTGCGAGTACGGGGTACCAGCCCCAGCATTTT.

The V gene is TRBV4-1, the J gene TRBJ2-7, with 8 bases that match TRBD2. With V trimmed by 3 bases and J by 5 bases, 6 bases remained unmatched. The germline V gene has CDR1 MGHRA and CDR2 YSYEKL. The CDR3 length is 14 residues. Written as DNA, the CDR3 is TGCGCCAGCAGCCATCGAGCGGGAGCCCACGAGCAGTACTTC. It encodes CASSHRAGAHEQYF.

V and J are TRBV25-1 and TRBJ2-2, with a tentative D call TRBD1 (5 bases). Deletions cut 3 bases from V and 2 bases from J, with 19 bases between. The CDR3 covers 18 residues. CDR1 and CDR2 from the germline V gene are MGHDK and SYGVNS. CDR3 in DNA: TGTGCCAGCAGTGACGTAATAACCGTAGGGGCAAACACCGGGGAGCTGTTTTTT. Its translation is CASSDVITVGANTGELFF.

The sample holds many counts of this clonotype. The junction departs from germline at one end; a sequencing error may be responsible. The chain's CDR3 is CASSLVGSSYEQYF. The DNA for the CDR3 is TGTGCCAGCAGCCTCGTCGGGAGCTCCTACGAGCAGTACTTC. V is TRBV5-1 and J is TRBJ2-7; D possibly corresponds to TRBD2 (6 bases). CDR1 SGHRS and CDR2 YFSETQ come from the germline V gene. The CDR3 runs 14 residues.

This clonotype was found a few times. The genes are TRBV5-1 and TRBJ2-1, with 7 bases identical to TRBD2. Germline CDR1 and CDR2: SGHRS and YFSETQ. V lost 3 bases and J lost 8; bases outside the gene matches: 11. The CDR3 sequence is 15 residues long. The CDR3 DNA reads as TGCGCCAGCAGCTCCTTAAGGGGCCGGGGGGATGAGCAGTTCTTC. The encoded protein is CASSSLRGRGDEQFF.

V usage is TRBV12-3 or TRBV12-4 and J usage is TRBJ1-5; the D gene is possibly TRBD1 (5 bases). This CDR3 is 12 amino acids long. V gave up 11 bases and J gave up 6 bases, with 14 bases separating them. For the CDR3, the DNA is TGTGCCGCAGGGTTCGTTGGTCAGCCCCAGCATTTT. Protein sequence: CAAGFVGQPQHF.

The CDR3 reads CASSLTSPWIETQYF. For the CDR3, the DNA is TGTGCCAGCAGTTTGACGTCCCCCTGGATCGAGACCCAGTACTTC. The chain has TRBV12-3 or TRBV12-4 and TRBJ2-5, with D unclear. The V end was cut by 3 bases, the J end by 5 bases, with 16 bases between. The CDR3 loop spans 15 amino acids.

The chain combines TRBV18 with TRBJ1-2; the D gene is possibly TRBD1 (6 bases). V shed 2 bases and J shed 4 bases, with 11 bases lying between them. This CDR3 region has 14 residues. Germline lookup yields CDR1 KGHSH and CDR2 LQKENI. The CDR3 is CASSPNDRSYGYTF. The DNA of the CDR3 is TGTGCCAGCTCACCAAATGACAGGAGCTATGGCTACACCTTC.

Written as DNA, the CDR3 is TGTGCCAGCAGCGTGGGGGCCTACAATGAGCAGTTCTTC. Amino acid sequence: CASSVGAYNEQFF. The chain links TRBV9 to TRBJ2-1, with D tentatively TRBD1 or TRBD2 (5 bases each). V lost 2 bases and J 2 bases, leaving 5 bases between the germline ends. Germline V lookup: CDR1 SGDLS, CDR2 YYNGEE. There are 13 residues in the CDR3.

This clonotype was detected a few times. This chain uses TRBV5-1 with TRBJ1-2; the match to TRBD1 covers 8 bases. The trim removed 3 bases at V and 4 bases at J, leaving 5 bases unmatched. The CDR3 consists of 14 residues. Germline CDR1 is SGHRS and CDR2 is YFSETQ. The CDR3 is CASSSQGALYGYTF. In DNA form, the CDR3 reads TGCGCCAGCAGCTCGCAGGGGGCCCTCTATGGCTACACCTTC.

The V gene is TRBV6-2 or TRBV6-3, the J gene TRBJ2-1; 9 bases line up with TRBD2. The CDR3 length is 17 residues. Germline V gives CDR1 MNHEY, CDR2 SVGEGT. Germline trimming cut 2 bases from V and 4 bases from J; bases unmatched to any gene: 9. The CDR3: CASSYQSALAGYNEQFF. CDR3 in DNA: TGTGCCAGCAGTTACCAATCCGCACTAGCGGGTTACAATGAGCAGTTCTTC.

CDR3 in DNA: TGTGCCAGCAGCCGGCAGCAGCTTTCATATGGCTACACCTTC. Translated: CASSRQQLSYGYTF. The chain combines TRBV12-3 or TRBV12-4 with TRBJ1-2, with unresolved D. This CDR3 is 14 amino acids long. V lost 6 bases, J lost 5 bases, and 16 bases lay in between.

The chain uses TRBV7-9 and TRBJ2-7, with D perhaps matching TRBD1 (6 bases). Germline-derived CDR1 and CDR2 are SEHNR and FQNEAQ (reference sequence). Between the trimmed V and J ends, which lost 5 bases and 4 bases, there was a span of 21 bases. The length of the CDR3 is 16 residues. The CDR3 protein is CASSTGEGQLPYEQYF. The CDR3 DNA is TGTGCCAGCAGCACCGGGGAAGGACAGCTCCCTTACGAGCAGTACTTC.

There are a few counts of this clonotype. The chain combines TRBV5-8 with TRBJ2-2; D is possibly TRBD1 or TRBD2 (5 bases each). This CDR3 contains 14 residues. Germline V gene sequence: CDR1 SGHTS, CDR2 YDEGEE. V shed 1 base and J shed 7 bases, with 11 bases lying between them. The CDR3 loop is CASSLRGFNGELFF. In DNA form, the CDR3 reads TGTGCCAGCAGCTTGCGGGGCTTTAACGGGGAGCTGTTTTTT.

This chain links TRBV5-1 with TRBJ2-7; no definite D call. Germline lookup yields CDR1 SGHRS and CDR2 YFSETQ. The CDR3 totals 14 residues. The V end lost 1 base, the J end lost 3 bases, and 11 bases lay between the germline ends. The CDR3 region is CASSLYGSGYEQYF. Here the CDR3 DNA reads TGCGCCAGCAGCTTGTACGGCTCCGGCTACGAGCAGTACTTC.

The rearrangement uses TRBV5-1 and TRBJ2-7; D is possibly TRBD2 (5 bases). The CDR3 is 15 amino acids. Germline V gives CDR1 SGHRS, CDR2 YFSETQ. Trimming pared 4 bases from V and 6 bases from J, leaving 20 bases between. The CDR3 sequence is CASSPDGSGVGEQYF. The CDR3 nucleotides read TGCGCCAGCAGCCCGGACGGCTCCGGGGTCGGCGAGCAGTACTTC. Drawing the rest from reference TRBV5-1 and TRBJ2-7, the complete variable domain is KAGVTQTPRYLIKTRGQQVTLSCSPISGHRSVSWYQQTPGQGLQFLFEYFSETQRNKGNFPGRFSGRQFSNSRSEMNVSTLELGDSALYLCASSPDGSGVGEQYFGPGTRLTVT.